This T cell receptor (beta chain) was identified during a study of blood T cells in healthy people across ages. This clonotype was seen a few times. Primed by a sample-barcoded 5' primer and a J-beta primer mix, a second PCR proceeded for roughly 7 to 11 cycles. MiXCR, run by TCRdb on the 5' RACE reads, gives a single entry per CDR3 protein. The sample gives about 970,000 distinct CDR3 sequences, roughly half of which show up once; about a fifth is in the top ten. The CDR3 spans 15 residues. Trimming removed 6 bases at V and 1 base at J, with 14 bases between. V gene TRBV12-3 or TRBV12-4 combines with J gene TRBJ2-3, with D perhaps matching TRBD2 (5 bases). Source material: blood. The origin of this receptor is a woman aged 60 to 75 in good health. The CDR3 protein is CASRPRGAGTDTQYF. CDR3 DNA sequence: TGTGCCAGCAGGCCCCGGGGTGCGGGCACAGATACGCAGTATTTT.